Following are 3 T cell receptor beta chains from one sample sequenced in a study of T cells in Graves' hyperthyroidism and ophthalmopathy. From RNA transcripts, TCR beta CDR3 regions were amplified. RT-PCR in the first round (using the HTBI primer set) targeted the TCR CDR3. One entry per CDR3 protein results from TCRdb running MiXCR on the multiplex PCR reads. Among approximately 380,000 distinct CDR3 sequences listed, about 20% were seen once. The specimen was blood. All receptors derive from a woman younger than 30 with Graves' hyperthyroidism.

V and J are TRBV20-1 and TRBJ2-5, with D perhaps TRBD2 (6 bases). Germline loops: CDR1 DFQATT, CDR2 SNEGSKA (reference sequence). This CDR3 comprises 16 residues. The V and J ends lost 3 bases and 0 bases respectively, with 17 bases between them. The CDR3 DNA reads TGCAGTGCTAGTCCCACCGCGGGGAGGAACCAAGAGACCCAGTACTTC. Protein product: CSASPTAGRNQETQYF.

This clonotype occurred many times. The V gene is TRBV11-1, the J gene TRBJ1-1, with D maybe TRBD1 (6 bases). This CDR3 has 15 amino acids. Germline V gene data show CDR1 as SGHAT and CDR2 as FQDESV (reference sequence). Trimming stripped 4 bases from V and 11 bases from J, with 23 bases between. The CDR3 coding sequence is TGTGCCAGCAGCTCGGGGCCGGGGGCACGAGATCGGGCTTTCTTT. Its translation: CASSSGPGARDRAFF.

The V call is TRBV6-2 or TRBV6-3, the J call TRBJ1-5; D is uncertain. This CDR3 is 15 amino acids long. The ends were cut back, 1 base at V and 1 base at J, with 8 bases in the middle. Germline values: CDR1 MNHEY, CDR2 SVGEGT. The CDR3 DNA reads TGTGCCAGCAGTTACTTCGACATGAGCAATCAGCCCCAGCATTTT. Protein sequence: CASSYFDMSNQPQHF.